This is a list of T cell receptor beta chains from one sample in a study of blood T cell repertoires in COVID-19. The table came from immunoSEQ multiplex PCR; TCRdb's copy has only in-frame clones and leaves some out. The table has about 480,000 clones, 88% seen once; the top ten hold around 1.9%. The sample was PBMCs or T cells enriched from blood (not recorded which). The receptors derive from a woman aged 40-49 years who had recovered from COVID-19. CDR3s include the opening cysteine and the closing phenylalanine or tryptophan. A D gene is named only where the DNA matches it firmly. Size is omitted from some rows. Given values are once, few, many or a class for expanded clones.

D,V,J,size,DNA,CDR3
-,TRBV9,TRBJ1-5,-,TGTGCCAGCAGCATGGGACTTGGCAATCAGCCCCAGCATTTT,CASSMGLGNQPQHF
TRBD2,TRBV7-2,TRBJ2-1,-,TGTGCCAGCAGCTTAGGTCTAGCGGGAGGGGGTGTCAATGAGCAGTTCTTC,CASSLGLAGGGVNEQFF
TRBD2,TRBV20-1,TRBJ2-5,once,TGCAGTGCTAGTCGACTAGCGGGAGGGCCGGTAGTAGAGACCCAGTACTTC,CSASRLAGGPVVETQYF
TRBD2,TRBV23-1,TRBJ2-1,-,TGCGCCAGCAGGTCTCTAGCGGGAGTATCCTACAATGAGCAGTTCTTC,CASRSLAGVSYNEQFF
-,TRBV19,TRBJ1-3,few,TGTGCCAGTAGTATAGTGTGGGCCACCTCTGGAAACACCATATATTTT,CASSIVWATSGNTIYF
-,TRBV2,TRBJ1-5,-,TGTGCCAGCAGTGTACAGGAGCGTCAGCCCCAGCATTTT,CASSVQERQPQHF
TRBD1,TRBV4-2,TRBJ1-5,-,TGTGCCAGCAGCCCCCGAATAGCCGGGACAGGAACAGCAAATCAGCCCCAGCATTTT,CASSPRIAGTGTANQPQHF
TRBD2,TRBV9,TRBJ2-2,-,TGTGCCAGCGGGACTACGGACACCGGGGAGCTGTTTTTT,CASGTTDTGELFF
TRBD1,TRBV4-3,TRBJ1-1,-,TGCGCCAGCAGCCGTTTGAGGACAGGGCTAAAGGGAGCTTTCTTT,CASSRLRTGLKGAFF
-,TRBV13,TRBJ1-1,-,TGTGCCAGCAGCCCTCCCGGGACTAAAGGCGGAGAAGCTTTCTTT,CASSPPGTKGGEAFF
-,TRBV30,TRBJ1-1,-,TGTGCCTGGAGTGTACCAGGGGCTATGGGCACTGAAGCTTTCTTT,CAWSVPGAMGTEAFF
-,TRBV11-3,TRBJ1-4,-,TGTGCCACCACAGCCGGCCAGGGTACGGGAAAACTGTTTTTT,CATTAGQGTGKLFF
-,TRBV4-3,TRBJ1-3,-,TGCGCCAGCAGCCAAGATATCGGCAGGGCCATGGTGGGAAACACCATATATTTT,CASSQDIGRAMVGNTIYF
TRBD2,TRBV15,TRBJ2-2,-,TGTGCCACCAGCCCCGGACTAGCAGTTGACGGGGAGCTGTTTTTT,CATSPGLAVDGELFF
-,TRBV10-3,TRBJ1-6,-,TGTGCCATCAGTGAGGGAATAAACAGAGCCAATTCACCCCTCCACTTT,CAISEGINRANSPLHF
-,TRBV4-1,TRBJ1-5,-,TGCGCCAGCAGCCAAGCACAGACCATTAGCAATCAGCCCCAGCATTTT,CASSQAQTISNQPQHF
-,TRBV2,TRBJ2-7,once,TGTGCCAGCAGTGATATGGATGGGGCCCAGACCTACGAGCAGTACTTC,CASSDMDGAQTYEQYF
-,TRBV4-2,TRBJ2-7,-,TGTGCCAGCAGCCAACCCAAGCCCACTAGGGAGACCTACGAGCAGTACTTC,CASSQPKPTRETYEQYF
TRBD1,TRBV10-3,TRBJ1-2,-,TGTGCCATCAGTGACGGGGACAGGGTGGACGGCTACACCTTC,CAISDGDRVDGYTF
TRBD2,TRBV6-7,TRBJ2-7,-,TGTGCCAGCAGTTGGGTCTCTCCGCGGCTAGCGGGATTAGAGCAGTACTTC,CASSWVSPRLAGLEQYF
-,TRBV2,TRBJ1-5,few,TGTGCCAGCAGAGCAGGATATAGCAATCAGCCCCAGCATTTT,CASRAGYSNQPQHF
-,TRBV30,TRBJ1-1,-,TGTGCCTGGAGTAAAAACAGGGCCACTGAAGCTTTCTTT,CAWSKNRATEAFF
TRBD1,TRBV6-5,TRBJ2-7,-,TGTGCCAGCAGCGACCCCGGGACAGTATTCAACGAGCAGTACTTC,CASSDPGTVFNEQYF
TRBD1,TRBV2,TRBJ2-1,few,TGTGCCAGCAGTGAGGAAGCCTGGACAGGGGGCAATGAGCAGTTCTTC,CASSEEAWTGGNEQFF
TRBD2,TRBV6-1,TRBJ2-7,-,TGTGCCAGCAGTGAACTAGCGGGATGGGAGTACTTC,CASSELAGWEYF
TRBD1,TRBV7-8,TRBJ1-2,-,TGTGCCAGCAGCCGCGGACAGGGAAACTATGGCTACACCTTC,CASSRGQGNYGYTF
-,TRBV2,TRBJ1-5,-,TGTGCCAGCAGTGTACGGCAGGGATATCAGCCCCAGCATTTT,CASSVRQGYQPQHF
-,TRBV11-2,TRBJ1-2,-,TGTGCCAGCAGCCTACAGGGTTATGGCTACACCTTC,CASSLQGYGYTF
-,TRBV19,TRBJ1-5,few,TGTGCCAGTAAACAGGGAAGTCAGCCCCAGCATTTT,CASKQGSQPQHF
-,TRBV10-2,TRBJ1-1,once,TGCGCCAGCAGTGAGTCGCTGGCCAGATTGAACACTGAAGCTTTCTTT,CASSESLARLNTEAFF
TRBD1,TRBV5-1,TRBJ1-2,-,TGCGCCAGCAGCCGGACAGGGGATCCCATTTCGGATGGCTACACCTTC,CASSRTGDPISDGYTF
-,TRBV11-3,TRBJ2-1,-,TGTGCCAGCAGCCCCCGGACTGCATCCTACAATGAGCAGTTCTTC,CASSPRTASYNEQFF
TRBD1,TRBV19,TRBJ1-1,-,TGTGCCAGTACCTCCTGGACAGGGGGCAGGGGCACTGAAGCTTTCTTT,CASTSWTGGRGTEAFF
TRBD2,TRBV5-6,TRBJ2-1,-,TGTGCCAGCAGCTCGGTAAGCGGGAGGGACACATACAATGAGCAGTTCTTC,CASSSVSGRDTYNEQFF
TRBD1,TRBV27,TRBJ1-2,once,TGTGCCAGCAGTTTCCTGACAGGGGATCTTTACTATGGCTACACCTTC,CASSFLTGDLYYGYTF
-,TRBV30,TRBJ1-5,-,TGTGCCTGGAGTCAGGAGGGAATTCAGCCCCAGCATTTT,CAWSQEGIQPQHF
-,TRBV5-4,TRBJ1-4,-,TGTGCCAGCAGCCCGGGGGGTCTGGGGACCCGAACTAATGAAAAACTGTTTTTT,CASSPGGLGTRTNEKLFF
-,TRBV7-2,TRBJ1-3,-,TGTGCCAGCAGCTCCCAACCGACAGGAAACACCATATATTTT,CASSSQPTGNTIYF
-,TRBV30,TRBJ2-2,-,TGTGCCTGGAGTCTGAACCTAAACACCGGGGAGCTGTTTTTT,CAWSLNLNTGELFF
-,TRBV5-1,TRBJ2-2,few,TGCGCCAGCAGCTTCCTAACTAGCCGTGGCGGGGAGCTGTTTTTT,CASSFLTSRGGELFF
TRBD2,TRBV4-1,TRBJ2-2,-,TGCGCCAGCAGCGGCCACTTTAGCGGGAGGGCTAACACCGGGGAGCTGTTTTTT,CASSGHFSGRANTGELFF
-,TRBV5-4,TRBJ2-7,-,TGTGCCAGCAGCTTGGATGTGGGGAGCTCCTACGAGCAGTACTTC,CASSLDVGSSYEQYF
TRBD1,TRBV19,TRBJ2-7,-,TGTGCCAGTAGCTCAACGCGGGGACAGGACAAGCAGTACTTC,CASSSTRGQDKQYF
-,TRBV19,TRBJ1-5,-,TGTGCCAGTAGTCCACAGGGATATAGCAATCAGCCCCAGCATTTT,CASSPQGYSNQPQHF
TRBD2,TRBV2,TRBJ2-7,-,TGTGCCAGCAGTGTCCTTGGTGGCGGGAGGGCCTACGAGCAGTACTTC,CASSVLGGGRAYEQYF
-,TRBV7-2,TRBJ1-2,once,TGTGCCAGCAGCTTAGGCGGCCCCCGAGGGGGCTATGGCTACACCTTC,CASSLGGPRGGYGYTF
-,TRBV6-5,TRBJ1-1,-,TGTGCCAGCCAACAGGCTCTTTTGAACACTGAAGCTTTCTTT,CASQQALLNTEAFF
TRBD1,TRBV25-1,TRBJ1-2,-,TGTGCCAGCAGTGATCTAGGACAGGGAAAGAATGGCTACACCTTC,CASSDLGQGKNGYTF
TRBD1,TRBV29-1,TRBJ2-7,few,TGCAGCGTTGCCAGACAGGGTCTATACGAGCAGTACTTC,CSVARQGLYEQYF
-,TRBV28,TRBJ2-7,-,TGTGCCAGCAGTTTAGCCGGCGGGGTCTACGAGCAGTACTTC,CASSLAGGVYEQYF
-,TRBV30,TRBJ1-1,-,TGTGCCTGGATCCGCATCGGGCCAGGGGAAAAGAAGGGAGTGAACACTGAAGCTTTCTTT,CAWIRIGPGEKKGVNTEAFF
-,TRBV19,TRBJ1-2,-,TGTGCCAGTAGTAATGCGGCCTGGGGAGCATATGGCTACACCTTC,CASSNAAWGAYGYTF
-,TRBV6-5,TRBJ1-1,-,TGTGCCAGCAGTTACTCGTTATCCACCACCGGGGCTTTCTTT,CASSYSLSTTGAFF
-,TRBV13,TRBJ2-1,-,TGTGCCAGCAGCTTAGGCCCTCAAAGGGGGAGAAGCTCCTACAATGAGCAGTTCTTC,CASSLGPQRGRSSYNEQFF
TRBD1,TRBV7-2,TRBJ2-7,-,TGTGCCAGCAGCCTACAGGGGGCCAGCTACGAGCAGTACTTC,CASSLQGASYEQYF
TRBD1,TRBV6-5,TRBJ1-1,few,TGTGCCAGCAGTTCGGACAGGGGAAGGGATGAAGCTTTCTTT,CASSSDRGRDEAFF
-,TRBV24-1,TRBJ1-4,-,TGTGCCACCAGTGATCCGCGCGGGGGCCGAGGGGAAAAACTGTTTTTT,CATSDPRGGRGEKLFF
-,TRBV4-3,TRBJ1-1,-,TGCGCCAGCAGCCAAGGTTCTTCAGACACTGAAGCTTTCTTT,CASSQGSSDTEAFF